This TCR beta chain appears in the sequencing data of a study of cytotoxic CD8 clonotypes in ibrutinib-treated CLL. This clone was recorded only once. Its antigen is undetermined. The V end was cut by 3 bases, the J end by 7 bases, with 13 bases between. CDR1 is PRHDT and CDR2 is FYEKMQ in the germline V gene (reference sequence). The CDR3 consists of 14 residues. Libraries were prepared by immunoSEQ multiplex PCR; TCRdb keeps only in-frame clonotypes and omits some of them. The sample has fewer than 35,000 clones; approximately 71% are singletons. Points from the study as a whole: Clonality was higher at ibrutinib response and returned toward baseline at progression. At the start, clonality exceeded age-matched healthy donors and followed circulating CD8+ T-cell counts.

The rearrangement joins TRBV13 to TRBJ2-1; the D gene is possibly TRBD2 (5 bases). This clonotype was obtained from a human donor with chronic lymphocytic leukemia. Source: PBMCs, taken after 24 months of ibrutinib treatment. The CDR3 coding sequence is TGTGCCAGCAGCTTGATCTCCGAGGGAAATGAGCAGTTCTTC. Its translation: CASSLISEGNEQFF. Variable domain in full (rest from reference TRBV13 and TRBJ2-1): AAGVIQSPRHLIKEKRETATLKCYPIPRHDTVYWYQQGPGQDPQFLISFYEKMQSDKGSIPDRFSAQQFSDYHSELNMSSLELGDSALYFCASSLISEGNEQFFGPGTRLTVL.